The 30 T cell receptor beta chains listed next were all sequenced from one sample in a study of cytomegalovirus exposure and HLA in healthy donors. The PCR contained 60 Vbeta and 13 Jbeta primers. Clones were sequenced by immunoSEQ multiplex PCR, and TCRdb holds only the in-frame ones, with some missing. This sample has approximately 150,000 clones, with around four fifths found just once. Source material: PBMCs. The receptors stem from a woman aged 25 to 39 in good health and CMV-seropositive.

This chain joins TRBV4-1 and TRBJ2-7; 7 bases match TRBD2. J gave up 7 bases and V 8 bases, and 5 bases lay outside the gene matches. Germline-derived CDR1 and CDR2 are MGHRA and YSYEKL. This CDR3 has 11 residues. The CDR3 region is CASGGGLEQYF. For the CDR3, the DNA is TGCGCCAGCGGGGGGGGTTTGGAGCAGTACTTC.

The chain uses TRBV2 and TRBJ1-1, with 7 nucleotides matching TRBD1. This CDR3 is 14 amino acids long. The V gene's germline CDR1 is SNHLY and CDR2 FYNNEI. J gave up 2 bases and V 9 bases, and 9 bases lay outside the gene matches. The DNA of the CDR3 is TGTGCCAGTAAATATGACAGGGAAAACACTGAAGCTTTCTTT. Protein: CASKYDRENTEAFF.

The chain has TRBV21-1 and TRBJ2-5; the D call of TRBD1 is as the table states it, not checked on the DNA. TRBV21-1 is designated a pseudogene. The CDR3 totals 16 residues. The CDR3 loop reads CASRTGGQGAQETQYF. The CDR3 DNA is TGTGCCAGCAGGACGGGGGGACAGGGGGCCCAAGAGACCCAGTACTTC.

This rearrangement joins TRBV5-6 to TRBJ2-5; the D is unclear. Trimming took 1 base from V and 4 from J, leaving 2 bases between them. Per the germline V gene, CDR1 is SGHDT and CDR2 is YYEEEE. The CDR3 consists of 11 residues. CDR3 sequence reads: CASSLRETQYF. The CDR3 DNA reads TGTGCCAGCAGCTTGCGAGAGACCCAGTACTTC.

The chain carries TRBV28 and TRBJ2-7; the match to TRBD2 covers 10 bases. This CDR3 contains 17 residues. Unmatched junction bases numbered 10, after V lost 4 bases and J lost 1 base. From germline, CDR1 is MDHEN and CDR2 SYDVKM. The CDR3 loop reads CASSYWLAGADSYEQYF. CDR3 coding DNA: TGTGCCAGCAGTTATTGGCTAGCGGGAGCGGATTCCTACGAGCAGTACTTC.

This clone has only one observation. Other DNA sequences in this sample translate to the same CDR3. V usage is TRBV6-5 and J usage is TRBJ1-2; possible D gene TRBD1, 5 bases. Trimming pared 0 bases from V and 3 bases from J, leaving 8 bases between. The CDR3 totals 14 residues. Germline V gives CDR1 MNHEY, CDR2 SVGAGI. CDR3 loop: CASSYSTDYYGYTF. The CDR3 bases are TGTGCCAGCAGTTACTCGACAGACTACTATGGCTACACCTTC.

V and J are TRBV5-1 and TRBJ2-4, with 11 bases that match TRBD1. This CDR3 spans 15 amino acids. Per germline, CDR1 SGHRS and CDR2 YFSETQ. Germline trimming cut 5 bases from V and 1 base from J; bases unmatched to any gene: 2. DNA for the CDR3: TGCGCCAGCAGGGGGGACAGGGGGGCCAAAAACATTCAGTACTTC. Amino acid sequence: CASRGDRGAKNIQYF.

The CDR3 sequence: CASRVGLAGEADTQYF. CDR3 nucleotides: TGTGCCAGCAGGGTTGGACTAGCGGGAGAGGCAGATACGCAGTATTTT. V is TRBV2 and J is TRBJ2-3, with 13 bases aligning to TRBD2. CDR1 SNHLY and CDR2 FYNNEI come from the germline V gene. The CDR3 is 16 residues long. Trimming at V came to 6 bases and at J to 4 bases, leaving 7 bases not matched to a gene.

The rearrangement uses TRBV5-1 and TRBJ2-2, with 10 positions matching TRBD2. J gave up 0 bases and V 1 base, and 3 bases lay outside the gene matches. The V gene's germline CDR1 is SGHRS and CDR2 YFSETQ. This CDR3 has 17 amino acids. The CDR3 region has the DNA TGCGCCAGCAGCTTGAGAGCGGGAGGGTCGAACACCGGGGAGCTGTTTTTT. Its protein product is CASSLRAGGSNTGELFF.

This clone appeared a few times. The CDR3 loop reads CASSVGGSYEQYF. The DNA of the CDR3 is TGTGCCAGCAGCGTAGGCGGCTCCTACGAGCAGTACTTC. The V gene is TRBV9, the J gene TRBJ2-7; D gene ambiguous. Germline loops: CDR1 SGDLS, CDR2 YYNGEE. V was pared by 0 bases and J by 0 bases, with 4 bases between. CDR3 length equals 13 residues.

This clone was detected only a few times. The chain links TRBV19 to TRBJ2-6, with 12 bases lining up with TRBD2. J lost 2 bases, V lost 4 bases, and 3 bases had no gene match. CDR3 length equals 17 residues. Germline loops: CDR1 LNHDA, CDR2 SQIVND (reference sequence). The CDR3 here is CASSRLAGEAGANVLTF. As DNA, the CDR3 is TGTGCCAGTAGTAGACTAGCGGGAGAGGCTGGGGCCAACGTCCTGACTTTC.

This clone was seen a handful of times. This sequence joins TRBV7-2 and TRBJ2-7; TRBD1 matches 7 bases. The germline CDR1 and CDR2 sequences are SGHTA and FQGNSA. Trimming removed 8 bases from V and 4 bases from J; junction bases left unmatched: 8. The CDR3 has 13 residues. CDR3 in DNA: TGTGCCAGCCTAGGGGTCAGGGGGTACGAGCAGTACTTC. Its protein is CASLGVRGYEQYF.

The gene calls are TRBV27 and TRBJ2-7; D is unresolved. The CDR3 sequence is 14 residues long. In germline, CDR1 is MNHEY, CDR2 SMNVEV (reference sequence). Trimming removed 5 bases from V and 0 bases from J, with 11 bases in between. The CDR3 region is CASSLSGASYEQYF. The CDR3 DNA sequence: TGTGCCAGCAGTCTAAGTGGAGCCTCCTACGAGCAGTACTTC.

The rearrangement uses TRBV28 and TRBJ1-2; the match to TRBD1 covers 8 bases. V lost 6 bases and J lost 8; bases outside the gene matches: 8. Germline loops: CDR1 MDHEN, CDR2 SYDVKM. This CDR3 is 13 amino acids long. The CDR3 sequence is CASSLGQDLGYTF. CDR3 bases: TGTGCCAGCAGCCTGGGACAGGACCTGGGCTACACCTTC.

The V call is TRBV7-8, the J call TRBJ2-5; 7 bases are shared with TRBD2. V lost 10 bases to trimming and J lost 3 bases; unmatched junction nucleotides: 8. The CDR3 is 13 amino acids. The germline V gene has CDR1 SGHVS and CDR2 FQNEAQ. The CDR3 loop reads CATNGGSEETQYF. The CDR3, as DNA: TGTGCCACCAACGGGGGGAGCGAAGAGACCCAGTACTTC.

The gene calls are TRBV18 and TRBJ2-5; a weak D match, TRBD2 (5 bases). Germline lookup yields CDR1 KGHSH and CDR2 LQKENI. CDR3 size: 13 residues. Trimming pared 7 bases from V and 5 bases from J, leaving 14 bases between. The CDR3 nucleotides are TGTGCCAGCTTCCGTGGGAGTTTGGAGACCCAGTACTTC. As protein: CASFRGSLETQYF.

The CDR3 is CASSLMRDPPYEQYF. CDR3 sequence (DNA): TGCGCCAGCAGCTTGATGCGGGACCCACCCTACGAGCAGTACTTC. The chain couples TRBV5-1 to TRBJ2-7; possibly TRBD2 for D (6 bases). This CDR3 region has 15 residues. In germline, CDR1 is SGHRS, CDR2 YFSETQ. Trimming pared 1 base from V and 2 bases from J, leaving 13 bases between.

This clone was seen a single time. The gene calls are TRBV5-1 and TRBJ2-7, with a tentative D call TRBD2 (6 bases). Germline assignment: CDR1 SGHRS and CDR2 YFSETQ. Trimming took 4 bases from V and 0 from J, leaving 11 bases between them. The CDR3 has 14 amino acids. The chain's CDR3 is CASSGTASSYEQYF. For the CDR3, the DNA is TGCGCCAGCAGCGGGACTGCGAGCTCCTACGAGCAGTACTTC.

This rearrangement joins TRBV19 to TRBJ2-5; perhaps TRBD1 as D (6 bases). V lost 8 bases to trimming and J lost 4 bases, with 11 bases between them. The CDR3 totals 12 residues. Germline values: CDR1 LNHDA, CDR2 SQIVND (reference sequence). DNA for the CDR3: TGTGCCAGTCGAACAGGGAGAGAGACCCAGTACTTC. This gives the protein CASRTGRETQYF.

V is TRBV29-1 and J is TRBJ2-3; D unresolved. The V end was cut by 6 bases, the J end by 0 bases, with 13 bases between. The CDR3 extends over 14 amino acids. The germline V gene encodes CDR1 SQVTM and CDR2 ANQGSEA. The CDR3 loop is CSVRTGSSTDTQYF. Here the CDR3 DNA reads TGCAGCGTCCGAACCGGGTCGAGCACAGATACGCAGTATTTT.

The chain employs TRBV11-3 and TRBJ2-7; tentative D call: TRBD1 (6 bases). CDR1 and CDR2 (germline): SGHNT, YENEEA. V was shortened by 1 base and J by 2 bases, with 12 bases between the two germline ends. This CDR3 has 15 residues. For the CDR3, the DNA is TGTGCCAGCAGCTTAGGGGGGCTAGTGACCTACGAGCAGTACTTC. This translates into CASSLGGLVTYEQYF.

The rearrangement links TRBV6-1 to TRBJ2-1; TRBD2 matches at 9 bases. CDR1 is MNHNS and CDR2 is SASEGT in the germline V gene. V dropped 1 base and J dropped 4; count of bases not matched to a gene: 5. The CDR3 totals 16 residues. CDR3 amino acids: CASSEEKRGAYNEQFF. CDR3 nucleotides: TGTGCCAGCAGTGAAGAGAAGCGGGGGGCATACAATGAGCAGTTCTTC.

This clone has a single count. The V call is TRBV5-6, the J call TRBJ1-1, with D perhaps matching TRBD1 (6 bases). The CDR3 runs 15 residues. Germline CDR1 reads SGHDT; CDR2 reads YYEEEE. The V end was cut by 6 bases, the J end by 2 bases, with 17 bases between. DNA for the CDR3: TGTGCCAGCAATCCTCAGACAGGCTTTAACACTGAAGCTTTCTTT. It translates to CASNPQTGFNTEAFF.

J is TRBJ1-4 and V is TRBV2; D perhaps matches TRBD1 (5 bases). Germline V gives CDR1 SNHLY, CDR2 FYNNEI. The CDR3 consists of 14 residues. The V end lost 7 bases, the J end lost 5 bases, and 14 bases lay between the germline ends. The CDR3 here is CASKGSDGNEKLFF. DNA of the CDR3: TGTGCCAGCAAGGGGTCGGACGGAAATGAAAAACTGTTTTTT.

V is TRBV30 and J is TRBJ2-7; the match to TRBD1 covers 10 bases. Trimming removed 4 bases from V and 3 bases from J; junction bases left unmatched: 6. This CDR3 is 14 amino acids long. The germline CDR1 and CDR2 sequences are GTSNPN and SVGIG (reference sequence). CDR3 region: CAWMAGQGYYEQYF. The CDR3 DNA follows: TGTGCCTGGATGGCGGGACAGGGGTACTACGAGCAGTACTTC.

This clone has more than one count but fewer than ten. The rearrangement links TRBV2 to TRBJ2-2, with 10 bases matching TRBD2. The CDR3 contains 16 residues. J lost 7 bases, V lost 5 bases, and 10 bases had no gene match. CDR1 is SNHLY, CDR2 FYNNEI, per germline. The DNA for the CDR3 is TGTGCCAGCAGTCCCATAGCGGGAGGTTCCTACGGGGAGCTGTTTTTT. It yields the protein CASSPIAGGSYGELFF. The entire variable domain, with the rest obtained from reference TRBV2 and TRBJ2-2, is as follows: EPEVTQTPSHQVTQMGQEVILRCVPISNHLYFYWYRQILGQKVEFLVSFYNNEISEKSEIFDDQFSVERPDGSNFTLKIRSTKLEDSAMYFCASSPIAGGSYGELFFGEGSRLTVL.

Here the CDR3 reads CASSAEPGSRGTGELFF. In DNA, the CDR3 is TGTGCCAGCAGTGCTGAACCCGGGTCCAGGGGCACCGGGGAGCTGTTTTTT. The chain carries TRBV6-4 and TRBJ2-2, with D perhaps matching TRBD1 (6 bases). The ends were cut back, 4 bases at V and 4 bases at J, with 19 bases in the middle. This CDR3 region has 17 residues. Germline CDR1 is MRHNA and CDR2 is SNTAGT.

In this sample, this clone turned up once. The chain combines TRBV5-1 with TRBJ2-5; 8 bases agree with TRBD1. Germline loops: CDR1 SGHRS, CDR2 YFSETQ. With V trimmed by 5 bases and J by 3 bases, 9 bases remained unmatched. The CDR3 sequence is 15 residues long. The CDR3 is CASSSGQGPKETQYF. CDR3 DNA sequence: TGCGCCAGCAGTTCCGGACAGGGACCTAAAGAGACCCAGTACTTC. The complete variable domain, with remaining parts taken from reference TRBV5-1 and TRBJ2-5, reads KAGVTQTPRYLIKTRGQQVTLSCSPISGHRSVSWYQQTPGQGLQFLFEYFSETQRNKGNFPGRFSGRQFSNSRSEMNVSTLELGDSALYLCASSSGQGPKETQYFGPGTRLLVL.

In regard to this clone: Its ends do not fully match the called genes, so a read error is possible. The chain recombines TRBV5-4 with TRBJ2-1; D gene ambiguous. The germline gives CDR1 SGHNT, CDR2 YYREEE (reference sequence). The CDR3 is 13 residues long. The CDR3 coding sequence is TGTGCCAGCAGCTTCGACTCCTTCAATGAGCAGTTCTTC. Translated: CASSFDSFNEQFF.

This rearrangement joins TRBV11-2 to TRBJ1-6; the match to TRBD1 covers 12 bases. CDR3 length: 17 residues. Trimming took 5 bases from V and 10 from J; bases not matched to a gene: 12. Germline V gene sequence: CDR1 SGHAT, CDR2 FQNNGV. CDR3 coding DNA: TGTGCCAGCAGCGCCCAACAATCCGGGACAGGGGGCTCACCCCTCCACTTT. It codes for CASSAQQSGTGGSPLHF.